This TCR beta chain was sequenced for a study of blood T cell repertoires in COVID-19. Study information: Italy, Spain and the United States were the sources of the convalescent and acute COVID-19 samples. The analysed material was cDNA or gDNA that came from T cells, B-cell-depleted T cells, or PBMCs.

Source study methods: Reference gene primer amplification yielded estimated nucleated cell counts. Assay used: immunoSEQ multiplex PCR; TCRdb lists only in-frame clones, some missing. From that table come the V and J calls and clone size; the DNA was used to work out D and trimming. The sample consists of around 160,000 clones, about 85% of them appearing once. Sequencing was performed on peripheral blood. This receptor was identified in a man between 18 and 29 years old with acute or convalescent COVID-19.

The CDR3 nucleotides are TGCGCCAGCAGCTGGGGAGACAGGGTGAAGAATGAGCAGTTCTTC. The encoded protein is CASSWGDRVKNEQFF. The chain has TRBV5-1 and TRBJ2-1; 7 bases fit TRBD1. Germline V gene lookup returns CDR1 SGHRS and CDR2 YFSETQ. The junction had 10 bases not matched to a gene; V was cut back by 3 bases and J by 7 bases. The CDR3 sequence is 15 residues long.